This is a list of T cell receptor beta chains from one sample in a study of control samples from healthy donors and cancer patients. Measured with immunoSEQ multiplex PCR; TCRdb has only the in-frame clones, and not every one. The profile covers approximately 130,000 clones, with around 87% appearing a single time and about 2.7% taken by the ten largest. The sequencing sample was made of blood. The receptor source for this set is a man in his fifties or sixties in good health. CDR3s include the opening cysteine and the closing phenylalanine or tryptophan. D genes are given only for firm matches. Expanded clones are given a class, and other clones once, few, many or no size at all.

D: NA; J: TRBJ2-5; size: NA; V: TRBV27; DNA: TGTGCCAGCAGTTTATACCGGCCTCCTCAAGAGACCCAGTACTTC; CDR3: CASSLYRPPQETQYF
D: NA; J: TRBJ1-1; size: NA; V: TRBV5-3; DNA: TGTGCCAGAAGCCCTCGGAGGGGGAGAACTGAAGCTTTCTTT; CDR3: CARSPRRGRTEAFF
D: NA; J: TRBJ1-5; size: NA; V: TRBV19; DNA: TGTGCCAGTAGCGCTTTGGGCAACAGCAATCAGCCCCAGCATTTT; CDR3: CASSALGNSNQPQHF
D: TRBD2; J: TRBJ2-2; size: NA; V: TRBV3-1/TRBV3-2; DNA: TGTGCCAGCAGCCCCGGGGGGTACACCGGGGAGCTGTTTTTT; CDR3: CASSPGGYTGELFF
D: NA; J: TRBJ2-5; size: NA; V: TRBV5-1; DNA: TGCGCCAGCAGCTTGGAAGGGGCTGGTGAGACCCAGTACTTC; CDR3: CASSLEGAGETQYF
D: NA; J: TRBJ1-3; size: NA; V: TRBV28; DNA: TGTGCCAGCAGTTTACGGCAGCTTGGAAACACCATATATTTT; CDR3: CASSLRQLGNTIYF
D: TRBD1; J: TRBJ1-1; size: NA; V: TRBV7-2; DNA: TGTGCCAGTTCGGGACAGGGATTGGCTGAAGCTTTCTTT; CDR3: CASSGQGLAEAFF
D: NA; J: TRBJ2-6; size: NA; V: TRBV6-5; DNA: TGTGCCAGCAGCCGTAACAGGGCTGGGGCCAACGTCCTGACTTTC; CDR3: CASSRNRAGANVLTF
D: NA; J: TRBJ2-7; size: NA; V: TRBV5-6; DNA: TGTGCCAGCACTCTATGGGGGCCATACGAGCAGTACTTC; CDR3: CASTLWGPYEQYF
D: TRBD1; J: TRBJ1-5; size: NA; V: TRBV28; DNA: TGTGCCAGCCATAAAGCGCGGACAGGGACAAAATATAGCAATCAGCCCCAGCATTTT; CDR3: CASHKARTGTKYSNQPQHF
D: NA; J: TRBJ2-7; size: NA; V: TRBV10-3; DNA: TGTGCCATCAGCCGGGGGTACGAGCAGTACTTC; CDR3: CAISRGYEQYF
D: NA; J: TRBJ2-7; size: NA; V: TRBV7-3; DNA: TGTGCCAGCAGCGTAGTCGAACACCCACGACAGGTCGGTCTTTTTCGGGCAGACCCTGATCACTTC; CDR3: CASSVVEHPRQVGLFRADPDHF
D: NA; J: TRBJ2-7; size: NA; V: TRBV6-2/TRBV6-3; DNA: TGTGCCAGCAGTTACAAGTGGCAGGCCTCCTACGAGCAGTACTTC; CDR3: CASSYKWQASYEQYF
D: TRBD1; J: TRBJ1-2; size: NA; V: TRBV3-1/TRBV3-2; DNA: TGTGCCAGCAGCCCCGGGACAGGTCCCTATGGCTACACCTTC; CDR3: CASSPGTGPYGYTF
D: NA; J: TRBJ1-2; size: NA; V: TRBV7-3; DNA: TGTGCCAGCAGCATGACGGACGCAAACTATGGCTACACCTTC; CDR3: CASSMTDANYGYTF
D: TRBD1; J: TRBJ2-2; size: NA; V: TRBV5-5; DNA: TGTGCCAGCAGCCCCGGGACAGGGGAGGGGCGGGAGCTGTTTTTT; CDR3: CASSPGTGEGRELFF
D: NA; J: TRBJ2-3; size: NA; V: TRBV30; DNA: TGTGCCTGGAGTAATCAGGGGTGGACAGATACGCAGTATTTT; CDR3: CAWSNQGWTDTQYF
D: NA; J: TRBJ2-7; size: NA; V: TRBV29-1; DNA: TGCAGCGTAGTCTTGGATGGCCACGAGCAGTACTTC; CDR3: CSVVLDGHEQYF
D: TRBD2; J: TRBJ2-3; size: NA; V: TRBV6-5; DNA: TGTGCCAGCAGTTCCGGGGGGAGGGTTGCAGATACGCAGTATTTT; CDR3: CASSSGGRVADTQYF
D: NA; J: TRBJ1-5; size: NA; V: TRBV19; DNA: TGTGCAAGTGGGGGTAACCAGCCCCAGCATTTT; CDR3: CASGGNQPQHF
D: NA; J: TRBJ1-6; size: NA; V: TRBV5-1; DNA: TGCGCCAGCAGCTTGGGTGCCGGCCGCGGCGGTTCACCCCTCCACTTT; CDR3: CASSLGAGRGGSPLHF
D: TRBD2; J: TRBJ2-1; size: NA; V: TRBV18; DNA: TGTGCCAGCTCCCAATCCTTGGGAGTCGGGGGGTCCAATGAGCAGTTCTTC; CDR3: CASSQSLGVGGSNEQFF
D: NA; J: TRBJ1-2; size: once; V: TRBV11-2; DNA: TGTGCCAGCAGCTCGAATACAGGCATGGCTGGCTACACCTTC; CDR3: CASSSNTGMAGYTF
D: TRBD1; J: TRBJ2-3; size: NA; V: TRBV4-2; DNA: TGTGCCAGCAGCCAAGATCTTGTGGGACAGGGGGCGGTAGATACGCAGTATTTT; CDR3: CASSQDLVGQGAVDTQYF
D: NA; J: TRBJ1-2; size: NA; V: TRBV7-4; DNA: TGTGCCAGCAGCTTAGACGGGAGACGAGGGTGGCGGTGCTATGGCTACACCTTC; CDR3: CASSLDGRRGWRCYGYTF
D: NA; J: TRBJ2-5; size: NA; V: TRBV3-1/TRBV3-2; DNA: TGTGCCAGCAGCCAGAATCAGGGGGGAGAGACCCAGTACTTC; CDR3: CASSQNQGGETQYF
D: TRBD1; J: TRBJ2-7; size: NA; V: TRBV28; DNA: TGTGCCAGCAGCTACAGGGGAATGTCCTCCTACGAGCAGTACTTC; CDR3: CASSYRGMSSYEQYF
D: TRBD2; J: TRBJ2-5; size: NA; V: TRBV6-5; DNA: TGTGCCAGCAGTTACGCCGGGACTAGCCGCGAGACCCAGTACTTC; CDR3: CASSYAGTSRETQYF
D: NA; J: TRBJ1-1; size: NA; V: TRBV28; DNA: TGTGCCAGCAGTCCCCACAGTGGAACAACTGAAGCTTTCTTT; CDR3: CASSPHSGTTEAFF
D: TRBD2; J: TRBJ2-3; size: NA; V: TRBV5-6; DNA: TGTGCCAGCAGCCAGAGAACCGGGACTAGCGGGACCCGCACAGATACGCAGTATTTT; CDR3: CASSQRTGTSGTRTDTQYF
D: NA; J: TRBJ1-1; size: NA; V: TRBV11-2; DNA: TGTGCCAGCAGCTTCCGAGGGGGGATCACTGAAGCTTTCTTT; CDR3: CASSFRGGITEAFF
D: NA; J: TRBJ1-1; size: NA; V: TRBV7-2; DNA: TGTGCCAGCAGCTTGCAGGGGCAGAACACTGAAGCTTTCTTT; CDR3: CASSLQGQNTEAFF
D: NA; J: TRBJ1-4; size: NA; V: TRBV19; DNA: TGTGCCAGTAGTTCGCAACGGAAGCTACTGTTTTTT; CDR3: CASSSQRKLLFF
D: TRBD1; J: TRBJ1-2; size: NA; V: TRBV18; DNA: TGTGCCAGCTCACCGGGGACAGGGGGAAACTATGGCTACACCTTC; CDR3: CASSPGTGGNYGYTF
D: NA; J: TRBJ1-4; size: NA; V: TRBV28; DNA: TGTGCCAGCAGTTTGAAAGGGATGAAACTGTTTTTT; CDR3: CASSLKGMKLFF
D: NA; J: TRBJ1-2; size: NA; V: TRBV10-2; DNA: TGCGCCATACTGGACCTTACTAACTATGGCTACACCTTC; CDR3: CAILDLTNYGYTF
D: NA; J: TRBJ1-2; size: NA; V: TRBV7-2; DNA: TGTGCCAGCAGCTTAGGTTCAGTTTATGGCTACACCTTC; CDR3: CASSLGSVYGYTF
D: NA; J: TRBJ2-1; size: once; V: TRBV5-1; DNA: TGCGCCAGCAGCTTGGAAGGGGGGGAGGCCCGTAATGAGCAGTTCTTC; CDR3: CASSLEGGEARNEQFF
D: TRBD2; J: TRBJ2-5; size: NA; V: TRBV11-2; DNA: TGTGCCAGCCAAATCGGGCTAGCGGGGGGATGGGAGACCCAGTACTTC; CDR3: CASQIGLAGGWETQYF
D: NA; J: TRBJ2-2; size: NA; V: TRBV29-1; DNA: TGCAGCGCCCAATACACCGGGGAGCTGTTTTTT; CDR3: CSAQYTGELFF
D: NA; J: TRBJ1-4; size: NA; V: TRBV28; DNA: TGTGCCAGCAGTTTCCCGGTTTCATTTGCAACTAATGAAAAACTGTTTTTT; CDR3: CASSFPVSFATNEKLFF
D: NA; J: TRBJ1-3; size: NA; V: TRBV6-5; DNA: TGTGCCAGCAGTTACTCGATTTTAGGTGGAAACACCATATATTTT; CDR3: CASSYSILGGNTIYF
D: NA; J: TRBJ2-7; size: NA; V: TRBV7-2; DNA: TGTGCCAGCAGGGCGGGACCCTCCAGCCTTGGCGAGCAGTACTTC; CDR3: CASRAGPSSLGEQYF
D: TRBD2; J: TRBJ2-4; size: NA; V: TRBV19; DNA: TGTGCCAGTAGTAACGGTAGCGGGGGGAAAAAAAACATTCAGTACTTC; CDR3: CASSNGSGGKKNIQYF
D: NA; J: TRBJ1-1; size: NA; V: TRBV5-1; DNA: TGCGCCAGCAGCTTGTACAGTGGAGTCACTGAAGCTTTCTTT; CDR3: CASSLYSGVTEAFF
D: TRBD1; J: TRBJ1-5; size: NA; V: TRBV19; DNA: TGTGCCAGTAGTACCGCCTGGGACAGGGCCCAGCCCCAGCATTTT; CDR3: CASSTAWDRAQPQHF
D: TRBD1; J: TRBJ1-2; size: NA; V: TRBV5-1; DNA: TGCGCCAGCAGCGAACAGGGGGGCGGCTATGGCTACACCTTC; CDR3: CASSEQGGGYGYTF
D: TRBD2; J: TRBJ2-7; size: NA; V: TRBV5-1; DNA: TGCGCCAGCAGCTACAGCGGGGGGGCCTCGAGCGACGAGCAGTACTTC; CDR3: CASSYSGGASSDEQYF
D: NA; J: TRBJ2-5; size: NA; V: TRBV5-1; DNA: TGCGCCAGCAGCTTGCAGGAAAGTCGTGAGACCCAGTACTTC; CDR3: CASSLQESRETQYF
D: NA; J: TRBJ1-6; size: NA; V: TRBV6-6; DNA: TGTGCCAGCAGCCCTGGACTGGATAATTCACCCCTCCACTTT; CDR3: CASSPGLDNSPLHF
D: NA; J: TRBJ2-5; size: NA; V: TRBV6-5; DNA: TGTGCCAGCAGTTTTCAGGCTCTCGGGACCCAGTACTTC; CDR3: CASSFQALGTQYF
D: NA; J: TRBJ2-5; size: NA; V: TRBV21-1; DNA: TGTGCCAGCCGCCAAGAGACCCAGTACTTC; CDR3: CASRQETQYF
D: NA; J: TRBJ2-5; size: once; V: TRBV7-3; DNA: TGTGCCAGCAGCTACCGGGACCGGGAGACCCAGTACTTC; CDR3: CASSYRDRETQYF
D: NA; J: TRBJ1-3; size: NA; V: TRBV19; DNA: TGTGCCAGTAGTACCGGGCGGGTGATTTCTGGAAACACCATATATTTT; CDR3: CASSTGRVISGNTIYF
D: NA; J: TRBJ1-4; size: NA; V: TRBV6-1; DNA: TGTGCCAGCAGTGAAGGATTATTGGGGAGAGTTGGAAAACTGTTTTTT; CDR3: CASSEGLLGRVGKLFF
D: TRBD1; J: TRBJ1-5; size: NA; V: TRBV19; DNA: TGTGCCAGTATAGGGGGCATGTATCAGCCCCAGCATTTT; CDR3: CASIGGMYQPQHF
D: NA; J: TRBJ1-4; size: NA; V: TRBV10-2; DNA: TGCGCCAGCAGGGAAGGAGCGGGACAAATAAATGAAAAACTGTTTTTT; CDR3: CASREGAGQINEKLFF
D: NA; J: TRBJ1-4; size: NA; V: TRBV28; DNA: TGTGCCAGCAGCCTTAGTAGTGCAACTAATGAAAAACTGTTTTTT; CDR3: CASSLSSATNEKLFF
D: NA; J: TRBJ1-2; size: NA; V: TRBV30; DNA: TGTGCCTGCCTACCCAACAAAATAGATAACTATGGCTACACCTTC; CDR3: CACLPNKIDNYGYTF